This T cell receptor beta chain was recovered during a study of tumor and adjacent non-tumor tissue in lung cancer. Across the study: On average, productive TCRbeta reads reached roughly 4 million per sample. General observations from the study: Top 100 clones took a larger repertoire share in normal lung.

Germline loops: CDR1 DFQATT, CDR2 SNEGSKA (reference sequence). V lost 6 bases to trimming and J lost 8 bases, with 17 bases between them. CDR3 length: 13 amino acids. The template was RNA from unsorted bulk tissue. Newly diagnosed lung cancer patients had thoracic surgery in China, August–late 2014, without prior chemotherapy. Three rounds of nested PCR, following a modified ARM-PCR protocol, produced the TCRbeta library. From the multiplex PCR reads, TCRdb called clonotypes with MiXCR, one entry per CDR3 protein. The repertoire holds under 150,000 distinct CDR3 sequences, with approximately 70% as singletons. Worth noting for this clonotype: What it recognizes is unknown. With a much larger clone just one base away, this may be a read error.

This sequence originates from a man in his 60s with small cell lung cancer. Sequencing was done on a sample of lung tumor tissue. The genes are TRBV20-1 and TRBJ2-1, with D tentatively TRBD2 (5 bases). The CDR3 is CSATAAVRDEQFF. The CDR3 DNA reads TGCAGTGCAACAGCAGCGGTTAGGGATGAGCAGTTCTTC.